The 28 T cell receptor beta chains given below trace back to one sample, sequenced in a study of cytomegalovirus exposure and HLA in healthy donors. This PCR relied on a set of 60 Vbeta primers and 13 Jbeta primers. Assay: immunoSEQ multiplex PCR; the TCRdb copy retains only in-frame clones and omits some. Listed are fewer than 250,000 clones; roughly 0.98% falls within the top ten. The sequencing sample was made of PBMCs. These receptors were collected from a woman aged 25 to 39 in good health and CMV-seropositive.

The gene calls are TRBV28 and TRBJ2-7, with a tentative D call TRBD2 (5 bases). The CDR3 has 16 residues. CDR1 MDHEN and CDR2 SYDVKM come from the germline V gene. The ends were cut back, 7 bases at V and 4 bases at J, with 23 bases in the middle. Here the CDR3 reads CASNAMGVARQYEQYF. The CDR3 bases are TGTGCCAGCAACGCAATGGGAGTAGCTAGGCAGTACGAGCAGTACTTC.

The chain carries TRBV30 and TRBJ1-1; 9 nucleotides agree with TRBD1. The CDR3 is made up of 14 amino acids. Trimming cost V 2 bases and J 0 bases; bases outside gene matches: 1. Germline values: CDR1 GTSNPN, CDR2 SVGIG (reference sequence). Here the CDR3 reads CAWSRDRVNTEAFF. DNA of the CDR3: TGTGCCTGGAGTCGGGACAGGGTGAACACTGAAGCTTTCTTT.

This chain uses TRBV11-2 with TRBJ2-1; 8 positions agree with TRBD1. Germline CDR1 is SGHAT and CDR2 is FQNNGV. This CDR3 region has 16 residues. Losses at the gene ends were 2 bases for V and 8 bases for J; bases not matched to a gene: 11. CDR3 DNA: TGTGCCAGCAGCTTAATAAAAAGACAGGGGAGCTATGAGCAGTTCTTC. Its translation: CASSLIKRQGSYEQFF.

This chain's CDR3 is CASSFSGSRTGELFF. For the CDR3, the DNA is TGTGCCAGCAGCTTTAGCGGGAGTCGTACCGGGGAGCTGTTTTTT. The V and J genes are TRBV5-6 and TRBJ2-2; TRBD2 matches at 9 bases. CDR1 is SGHDT and CDR2 is YYEEEE in the germline V gene. The CDR3 covers 15 residues. After removal of 2 bases from V and 5 bases from J, the junction contained 4 bases not matched to a gene.

DNA of the CDR3: TGTGCCAGCAGTTTGCAGGTTGGGGAGACCCAGTACTTC. This encodes CASSLQVGETQYF. V is TRBV27 and J is TRBJ2-5; D is unclear. The CDR3 has 13 residues. Germline V CDR1 and CDR2: MNHEY, SMNVEV (reference sequence). The germline V and J ends were trimmed by 3 bases and 5 bases, with 10 bases remaining between them.

CDR3 region: CASSLAGGLSNYGYTF. For the CDR3, the DNA is TGTGCCAGCAGCTTAGCCGGAGGATTATCTAACTATGGCTACACCTTC. The V call is TRBV7-9, the J call TRBJ1-2; D uncertain. Germline loops: CDR1 SEHNR, CDR2 FQNEAQ (reference sequence). CDR3 size: 16 residues. Trimming stripped 0 bases from V and 0 bases from J, with 11 bases between.

The chain employs TRBV5-1 and TRBJ1-2, with TRBD1 matching 7 bases. V shed 4 bases, J shed 4 bases, and the junction held 4 bases outside the gene matches. Germline-derived CDR1 and CDR2 are SGHRS and YFSETQ. The CDR3 loop spans 13 amino acids. CDR3 sequence: CASSEGQSYGYTF. In DNA, the CDR3 is TGCGCCAGCAGCGAGGGACAGTCCTATGGCTACACCTTC.

The gene calls are TRBV6-4 and TRBJ2-1, with TRBD1 identical over 8 bases. The CDR3 loop spans 15 amino acids. Germline V gene data show CDR1 as MRHNA and CDR2 as SNTAGT. V was clipped by 5 bases and J by 2 bases; unmatched bases: 5. For the CDR3, the DNA is TGTGCCAGCAGTCTTTTGACAGGGGCCTACAATGAGCAGTTCTTC. This encodes CASSLLTGAYNEQFF.

This chain connects TRBV9 to TRBJ1-2, with 7 positions matching TRBD1. Trimming at V came to 3 bases and at J to 5 bases, leaving 7 bases not matched to a gene. The germline V gene has CDR1 SGDLS and CDR2 YYNGEE. The CDR3 runs 14 residues. CDR3 loop: CASSDVGQFYGYTF. CDR3 nucleotides: TGTGCCAGCAGCGACGTGGGACAGTTTTATGGCTACACCTTC.

Written as DNA, the CDR3 is TGTGCCGGAGGTCTATTGAACACTGAAGCTTTCTTT. Amino acids: CAGGLLNTEAFF. This chain connects TRBV30 to TRBJ1-1; D is unclear. Germline V gene sequence: CDR1 GTSNPN, CDR2 SVGIG (reference sequence). The CDR3 loop spans 12 amino acids. V was pared by 8 bases and J by 0 bases, with 10 bases between.

Remarks on this clone: The limits of the CDR3 on the DNA are not certain, so only TCRdb's listed CDR3 is given. This chain connects TRBV29-1 to TRBJ1-2; the table gives TRBD1 as D, unverified against the DNA. Germline loops: CDR1 SQVTM, CDR2 ANQGSEA. A total of 16 residues make up the CDR3, ends included. CDR3 sequence reads: CSVAPLTGTFAYGCTF.

The chain is built from TRBV7-2 and TRBJ1-2; 10 nucleotides align to TRBD1. The CDR3 extends over 12 amino acids. V lost 4 bases, J lost 8 bases, and 1 base stayed unmatched. Germline V gene sequence: CDR1 SGHTA, CDR2 FQGNSA. CDR3 region: CASSWTGGGYTF. The CDR3 DNA follows: TGTGCCAGCAGCTGGACAGGGGGAGGCTACACCTTC.

This chain links TRBV2 with TRBJ1-2, with 9 nucleotides matching TRBD1. CDR1 is SNHLY and CDR2 is FYNNEI in the germline V gene. The CDR3 is 14 amino acids. V trimming: 3 bases; J trimming: 2 bases; junction bases outside the gene matches: 1. The CDR3 nucleotides are TGTGCCAGCAGTGACGGACAGGGGAACTATGGCTACACCTTC. It codes for CASSDGQGNYGYTF.

Comments on this clone: The same CDR3 is also encoded by other DNA sequences in this sample. CDR3 sequence reads: CASSAGLYGYTF. For the CDR3, the DNA is TGTGCCAGCAGCGCGGGACTCTATGGCTACACCTTC. The genes are TRBV7-9 and TRBJ1-2; tentative D call: TRBD1 (5 bases). V was clipped by 5 bases and J by 4 bases, with 8 bases between them. The germline V gene has CDR1 SEHNR and CDR2 FQNEAQ (reference sequence). The CDR3 has 12 residues.

The chain couples TRBV6-5 to TRBJ2-7; 16 nucleotides align to TRBD2. CDR3 length: 13 amino acids. The germline gives CDR1 MNHEY, CDR2 SVGAGI. J gave up 5 bases and V 10 bases, and 2 bases lay outside the gene matches. CDR3 DNA sequence: TGTGCCACGGGACTAGCGGGGGGGAACGAGCAGTACTTC. It is translated as CATGLAGGNEQYF.

The rearrangement uses TRBV2 and TRBJ2-3; D may be TRBD2 (6 bases). Germline V gives CDR1 SNHLY, CDR2 FYNNEI. Trimming took 6 bases from V and 5 from J, leaving 18 bases between them. The length of the CDR3 is 15 residues. The CDR3 nucleotides read TGTGCCAGCAGGACCCTCGAAGTTAGCGGAGATACGCAGTATTTT. Amino acids: CASRTLEVSGDTQYF.

The V and J genes are TRBV27 and TRBJ2-6, with a tentative D call TRBD2 (6 bases). The CDR3 runs to 16 residues. Trimming took off 6 bases at V and 6 bases at J, with 18 bases between the two ends. Germline CDR1 MNHEY, CDR2 SMNVEV (reference sequence). The CDR3 spells CASRAALGTAANVLTF. The CDR3 nucleotides are TGTGCCAGCAGGGCAGCGCTCGGGACTGCGGCCAACGTCCTGACTTTC. Full variable domain (missing parts from reference TRBV27 and TRBJ2-6): EAQVTQNPRYLITVTGKKLTVTCSQNMNHEYMSWYRQDPGLGLRQIYYSMNVEVTDKGDVPEGYKVSRKEKRNFPLILESPSPNQTSLYFCASRAALGTAANVLTFGAGSRLTVL.

This chain connects TRBV10-3 to TRBJ1-2; 12 bases line up with TRBD1. V trimming: 6 bases; J trimming: 7 bases; junction bases outside the gene matches: 6. Germline V gene sequence: CDR1 ENHRY, CDR2 SYGVKD. The CDR3 totals 14 residues. The CDR3 sequence is CAIRSGTGGRGYTF. CDR3 bases: TGTGCCATCAGGTCCGGGACAGGGGGCCGTGGCTACACCTTC.

V usage is TRBV7-8 and J usage is TRBJ1-1, with D hard to call. Germline values: CDR1 SGHVS, CDR2 FQNEAQ. V was clipped by 6 bases and J by 6 bases, with 14 bases between them. The CDR3 has 13 amino acids. CDR3 loop: CASSSTRGAEAFF. CDR3 DNA: TGTGCCAGCAGTTCAACTCGGGGTGCTGAAGCTTTCTTT.

V and J are TRBV10-2 and TRBJ2-5, with a weak D call TRBD1 (6 bases). Matching the DNA end better, TRBJ2-7 makes the J call doubtful. The CDR3 spans 13 residues. Germline values: CDR1 WSHSY, CDR2 SAAADI. CDR3 protein: CASSVVKTGEQYF. The CDR3 DNA reads as TGCGCCAGCAGTGTGGTGAAGACAGGCGAGCAGTACTTC.

The V gene is TRBV9, the J gene TRBJ2-2; TRBD2 matches 7 bases. Looked up from germline, CDR1 is SGDLS and CDR2 is YYNGEE. The CDR3 runs to 16 residues. Trimming cost V 0 bases and J 6 bases; bases outside gene matches: 8. CDR3 in DNA: TGTGCCAGCAGCGTAGAGCCGGGGGGTCGGCCCGGGGAGCTGTTTTTT. Protein sequence: CASSVEPGGRPGELFF.

The chain links TRBV5-1 to TRBJ1-2; 10 bases line up with TRBD1. Losses at the gene ends were 4 bases for V and 6 bases for J; bases not matched to a gene: 9. The germline gives CDR1 SGHRS, CDR2 YFSETQ. The CDR3 loop spans 15 amino acids. The CDR3 protein is CASSERDRGSNGYTF. CDR3 in DNA: TGCGCCAGCAGCGAGAGGGACAGGGGTTCAAATGGCTACACCTTC. The full variable domain, in which reference TRBV5-1 and TRBJ1-2 provide the parts outside the CDR3, is KAGVTQTPRYLIKTRGQQVTLSCSPISGHRSVSWYQQTPGQGLQFLFEYFSETQRNKGNFPGRFSGRQFSNSRSEMNVSTLELGDSALYLCASSERDRGSNGYTFGSGTRLTVV.

The rearrangement uses TRBV5-6 and TRBJ2-2; no reliable D call. Germline values: CDR1 SGHDT, CDR2 YYEEEE. V was shortened by 0 bases and J by 5 bases, with 8 bases between the two germline ends. The CDR3 contains 14 residues. The CDR3 loop is CASSLVTPTGELFF. CDR3 DNA: TGTGCCAGCAGCTTGGTAACACCTACCGGGGAGCTGTTTTTT.

The gene calls are TRBV13 and TRBJ1-3, with D hard to call. CDR1 PRHDT and CDR2 FYEKMQ come from the germline V gene (reference sequence). Trimming cost V 3 bases and J 1 base, with 13 bases left between them. The CDR3 extends over 16 amino acids. The CDR3 nucleotides read TGTGCCAGCAGCTTTTATCCTGCGACATCTGGAAACACCATATATTTT. It codes for CASSFYPATSGNTIYF.

The chain uses TRBV4-3 and TRBJ1-6; D perhaps matches TRBD1 (6 bases). The CDR3 has 16 residues. V dropped 4 bases and J dropped 6 bases, with 16 bases sitting between them. Germline CDR1 is LGHNA and CDR2 is YSLEER. The CDR3 sequence: CASSRLGGARNSPLHF. The CDR3 nucleotides read TGCGCCAGCAGCCGCCTCGGGGGGGCGCGTAATTCACCCCTCCACTTT.

The chain employs TRBV11-2 and TRBJ2-3, with 8 bases aligning to TRBD2. Unmatched junction bases numbered 9, after V lost 5 bases and J lost 5 bases. Germline V gene lookup returns CDR1 SGHAT and CDR2 FQNNGV. The CDR3 is 15 amino acids. CDR3 sequence (DNA): TGTGCCAGCAGCCCAAATCAACGGGGGGGAGATACGCAGTATTTT. Translated, it gives CASSPNQRGGDTQYF.

V is TRBV7-2 and J is TRBJ1-4; D gene ambiguous. Trimming left V 2 bases short and J 0 bases short, with 7 bases between. From germline, CDR1 is SGHTA and CDR2 FQGNSA. The CDR3 sequence is 15 residues long. DNA of the CDR3: TGTGCCAGCAGCTTAAGAGTAGCAACTAATGAAAAACTGTTTTTT. Encoded protein: CASSLRVATNEKLFF.

This sequence joins TRBV2 and TRBJ2-1; D is unclear. Germline-derived CDR1 and CDR2 are SNHLY and FYNNEI. This CDR3 is 14 amino acids long. Trimming removed 7 bases from V and 5 bases from J, with 15 bases in between. As DNA, the CDR3 is TGTGCCAGCAACATAGTATCCGGAGACAATGAGCAGTTCTTC. This encodes CASNIVSGDNEQFF. Based on the CDR3 plus reference TRBV2 and TRBJ2-1, the full variable domain is EPEVTQTPSHQVTQMGQEVILRCVPISNHLYFYWYRQILGQKVEFLVSFYNNEISEKSEIFDDQFSVERPDGSNFTLKIRSTKLEDSAMYFCASNIVSGDNEQFFGPGTRLTVL.